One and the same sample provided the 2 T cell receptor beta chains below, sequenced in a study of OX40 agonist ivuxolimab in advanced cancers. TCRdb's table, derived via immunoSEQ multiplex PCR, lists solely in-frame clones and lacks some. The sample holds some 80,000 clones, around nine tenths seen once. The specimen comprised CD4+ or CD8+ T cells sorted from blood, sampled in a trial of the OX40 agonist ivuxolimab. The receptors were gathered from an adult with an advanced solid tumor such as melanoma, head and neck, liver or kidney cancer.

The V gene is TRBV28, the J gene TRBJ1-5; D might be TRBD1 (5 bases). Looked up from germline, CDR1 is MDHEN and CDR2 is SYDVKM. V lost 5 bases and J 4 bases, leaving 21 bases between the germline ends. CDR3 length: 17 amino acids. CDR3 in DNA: TGTGCCAGCAGTCCGGCGGGGGAACAGAAAAAGAATCAGCCCCAGCATTTT. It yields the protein CASSPAGEQKKNQPQHF.

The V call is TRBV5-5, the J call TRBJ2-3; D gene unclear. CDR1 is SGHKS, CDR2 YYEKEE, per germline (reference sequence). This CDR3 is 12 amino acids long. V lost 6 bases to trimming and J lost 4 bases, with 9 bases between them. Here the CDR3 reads CASTTDADTQYF. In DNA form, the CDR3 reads TGTGCCAGCACCACTGACGCAGATACGCAGTATTTT.